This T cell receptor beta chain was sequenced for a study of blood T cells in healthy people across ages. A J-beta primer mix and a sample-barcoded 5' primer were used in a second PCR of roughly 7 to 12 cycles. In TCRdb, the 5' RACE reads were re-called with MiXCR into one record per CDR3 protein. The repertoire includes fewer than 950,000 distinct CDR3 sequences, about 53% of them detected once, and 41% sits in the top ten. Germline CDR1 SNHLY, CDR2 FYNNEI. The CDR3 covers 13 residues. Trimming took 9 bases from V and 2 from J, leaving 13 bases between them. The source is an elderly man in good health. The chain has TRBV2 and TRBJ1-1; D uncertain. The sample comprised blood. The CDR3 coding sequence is TGTGCCAGGGGGAGTACACTAAACACTGAAGCTTTCTTT. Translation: CARGSTLNTEAFF.